This TCR beta chain was retrieved from a study of blood T cell repertoires in COVID-19. Turning to the study itself: COVID-19 samples from acute and convalescent phases originated in the United States, Italy and Spain. PBMCs, B-cell-depleted T cells, or T cells were the source of the cDNA or gDNA that made up the material.

The CDR3 is 13 residues long. Germline lookup yields CDR1 LNHDA and CDR2 SQIVND (reference sequence). Trimming cost V 5 bases and J 7 bases, with 12 bases left between them. The data were produced by immunoSEQ multiplex PCR, yet TCRdb's version contains in-frame clones alone and is incomplete. Among tens of thousands of clones listed, approximately 86% were seen once. The chain uses TRBV19 and TRBJ2-1, with a weak D call TRBD2 (6 bases). The sequence derives from a human donor in a cohort sampled during active COVID-19. The sample was peripheral blood. The CDR3 DNA follows: TGTGCCAGTAGTGCGGGACGGATAAATGAGCAGTTCTTC. Translating it yields CASSAGRINEQFF. The full variable domain, completed using reference TRBV19 and TRBJ2-1, is DGGITQSPKYLFRKEGQNVTLSCEQNLNHDAMYWYRQDPGQGLRLIYYSQIVNDFQKGDIAEGYSVSREKKESFPLTVTSAQKNPTAFYLCASSAGRINEQFFGPGTRLTVL.